This is a list of T cell receptor beta chains from one sample in a study of regulatory T cells. Using immunoSEQ multiplex PCR, the repertoire was profiled, and TCRdb retains in-frame clones only, with some absent. This table holds 20,000 to 25,000 clones, over 75% found once. The sequenced sample consisted of conventional CD4+ T cells sorted from blood. The receptors were gathered from a child under 18 with CD3G deficiency. The CDR3 runs from the conserved cysteine through the conserved F or W. A D gene is named only where the DNA matches it firmly. Rows give clone size only sometimes, using once, few, many, or a class for an expanded clone.

>TRBJ2-5|-|-|TRBV7-9
TGTGCCAGCAGCTTATACGGCAATCTCTGGGGGGAGACCCAGTACTTC
CASSLYGNLWGETQYF
>TRBJ2-7|TRBD1|-|TRBV6-6
TGTGCCAGCACCCGCCCCGGGACAGGTTCCTACGAGCAGTACTTC
CASTRPGTGSYEQYF
>TRBJ1-4|-|-|TRBV7-9
TGTGCCAGCAGCTTAGGGTCTGCAACTAATGAAAAACTGTTTTTT
CASSLGSATNEKLFF
>TRBJ2-2|-|-|TRBV6-6
TGTGCCAGCAGTTATGACTGGAACACCGGGGAGCTGTTTTTT
CASSYDWNTGELFF
>TRBJ2-7|-|few|TRBV6-1
TGTGCCAGCAGTGAAGAGGCAACAGGTTTCCCCGTTCACGAGCAGTACTTC
CASSEEATGFPVHEQYF
>TRBJ2-6|TRBD2|-|TRBV11-2
TGTGCCAGCAGCTTAGGGACTAGCGGGAGATCTGGGGCCAACGTCCTGACTTTC
CASSLGTSGRSGANVLTF
>TRBJ1-2|-|-|TRBV10-3
TGTGCCATCAGTGAACGGATAGACCAGGGGGGCTACACCTTC
CAISERIDQGGYTF
>TRBJ2-7|-|-|TRBV7-3
TGTGCCAGCAGCCGCGGGCAGTTCTACGAGCAGTACTTC
CASSRGQFYEQYF
>TRBJ2-6|TRBD1|-|TRBV28
TGTGCCAGCAGCCGGGACAGAGCGAACTCTGGGGCCAACGTCCTGACTTTC
CASSRDRANSGANVLTF
>TRBJ2-7|-|-|TRBV7-6
TGTGCCAGCAGCTCCCTGAGTGGGAAGCAGTACTTC
CASSSLSGKQYF
>TRBJ1-1|TRBD1|-|TRBV7-9
TGTGCCAGCAGCCTCGGGACAGGGTACGGCACTGAAGCTTTCTTT
CASSLGTGYGTEAFF
>TRBJ1-5|-|-|TRBV28
TGTGCCAGCAGTTTTAGGGATCAGCCCCAGCATTTT
CASSFRDQPQHF
>TRBJ2-3|-|-|TRBV5-1
TGCGCCAGCGCCCCTGGCCGAACGGAAGATACGCAGTATTTT
CASAPGRTEDTQYF
>TRBJ2-1|TRBD1|-|TRBV28
TGTGCCAGCAGCAAACTTGGACAGGGGAGAAATGAGCAGTTCTTC
CASSKLGQGRNEQFF
>TRBJ2-7|-|-|TRBV23-1
TGCGCCAGCAGTCAATCTATCGGCCGCGACTCCTACGAGCAGTACTTC
CASSQSIGRDSYEQYF
>TRBJ1-3|TRBD1|-|TRBV6-1
TGTGCCAGCAGCCCCATGACAGGGTGGAACACCATATATTTT
CASSPMTGWNTIYF
>TRBJ1-1|-|once|TRBV5-1
TGCGCCAGCAGCGCCGGACGGGCCAACACTGAAGCTTTCTTT
CASSAGRANTEAFF
>TRBJ1-1|TRBD1|-|TRBV28
TGTGCCAGCAGTTCATGGACAGGGCCAGCGACTGAAGCTTTCTTT
CASSSWTGPATEAFF
>TRBJ1-2|TRBD1|-|TRBV28
TGTGCCAGCAGCAAATGGTCCGGCCCGAACCGGGACAGGAAGTCTTGGTACACCTTC
CASSKWSGPNRDRKSWYTF
>TRBJ1-4|-|-|TRBV28
TGTGCCAGCAGGACTTCGACAGGCGGTAATGAAAAACTGTTTTTT
CASRTSTGGNEKLFF
>TRBJ2-1|TRBD2|-|TRBV18
TGTGCCAGCTCACCCAGCGGGAGGGGGAGCAATGAGCAGTTCTTC
CASSPSGRGSNEQFF
>TRBJ2-5|TRBD2|-|TRBV5-1
TGCGCCAGCAGCAAGGGACTAGCGGGAGGCCGAGAAGAGACCCAGTACTTC
CASSKGLAGGREETQYF
>TRBJ1-1|TRBD1|-|TRBV6-1
TGTGCCAGCAGGGGACAGGGGAGGTCTGAAGCTTTCTTT
CASRGQGRSEAFF
>TRBJ1-2|TRBD1|-|TRBV6-1
TGTGCCAGCAGCGAATGGGGGAGGGGGCGCCTTGGCTACACCTTC
CASSEWGRGRLGYTF
>TRBJ2-1|-|-|TRBV28
TGTGCCAGCAGTTTATACAGGCCGCACAATGAGCAGTTCTTC
CASSLYRPHNEQFF
>TRBJ2-1|-|-|TRBV18
TGTGCCAGCTCACCTGGGACGGACAATGAGCAGTTCTTC
CASSPGTDNEQFF
>TRBJ2-7|TRBD1|few|TRBV14
TGTGCCAGCACCCTGAAGGGACAGTACTACGAGCAGTACTTC
CASTLKGQYYEQYF
>TRBJ2-2|TRBD2|-|TRBV5-1
TGCGCCAGCAGCCCTGGCGGGGGGTACACCGGGGAGCTGTTTTTT
CASSPGGGYTGELFF
>TRBJ2-7|-|-|TRBV28
TGTGCCAGCAGTCCCTTGGGGGTCTACGAGCAGTACTTC
CASSPLGVYEQYF
>TRBJ2-7|-|-|TRBV29-1
TGCAGCGTTGAAACCTTGGGACATCGAGACTACGAGCAGTACTTC
CSVETLGHRDYEQYF
>TRBJ2-1|-|few|TRBV5-1
TGCGCCAGCAGCCAACAGGGGGCGGCTAGCGGGAGAAACAATGAGCAGTTCTTC
CASSQQGAASGRNNEQFF
>TRBJ2-1|-|-|TRBV5-1
TGCGCCAGCAGCATCAGGGGTAGCGGATACAATGAGCAGTTCTTC
CASSIRGSGYNEQFF
>TRBJ2-7|TRBD2|-|TRBV5-1
TGCGCCAGCAGCGTAGCGGGAGGGCCCCACGAGCAGTACTTC
CASSVAGGPHEQYF
>TRBJ2-6|-|-|TRBV19
TGTGCCAGTAGTATATGGAGGGGAGACTCTGGGGCCAACGTCCTGACTTTC
CASSIWRGDSGANVLTF
>TRBJ2-3|TRBD2|-|TRBV6-1
TGTGCCAGCAGTGGGGGACTAGCGGGCCAAATCCGTAGCACAGATACGCAGTATTTT
CASSGGLAGQIRSTDTQYF
>TRBJ2-5|TRBD1|-|TRBV5-1
TGCGCCAGCAGCATTGGGACAGGAGGTCGGGAGACCCAGTACTTC
CASSIGTGGRETQYF
>TRBJ2-7|TRBD2|-|TRBV6-1
TGTGCCAGCAGCAATCAGCGGGGGGGCTTCGAGCAGTACTTC
CASSNQRGGFEQYF
>TRBJ2-7|TRBD1|-|TRBV28
TGTGCCAGCAGGAGGACAGGTTCCTACGAGCAGTACTTC
CASRRTGSYEQYF
>TRBJ1-1|-|-|TRBV28
TGTGCCAGCAGTCCATGGGGGGTGAACACTGAAGCTTTCTTT
CASSPWGVNTEAFF
>TRBJ2-7|TRBD2|-|TRBV11-2
TGTGCCAGCAGCTTAGTTAGCGGGAGGCCACCCTACGAGCAGTACTTC
CASSLVSGRPPYEQYF
>TRBJ2-2|TRBD2|once|TRBV30
TGTGCCTGGGGAACTAGCGGGAGGGCCCGAAGGAACACCGGGGAGCTGTTTTTT
CAWGTSGRARRNTGELFF
>TRBJ2-4|TRBD2|-|TRBV6-1
TGTGCCAGCAGTGCCCGGACTGGGCGGGAGCCCAAAAACATTCAGTACTTC
CASSARTGREPKNIQYF
>TRBJ2-5|TRBD1|-|TRBV5-1
TGCGCCAGCAGCCTGGGGACAGGCGGGGAGACCCAGTACTTC
CASSLGTGGETQYF
>TRBJ2-1|TRBD2|-|TRBV7-8
TGTGCCAGCAGCTTCAGGCGCGGGAGGGGCGATGAGCAGTTCTTC
CASSFRRGRGDEQFF